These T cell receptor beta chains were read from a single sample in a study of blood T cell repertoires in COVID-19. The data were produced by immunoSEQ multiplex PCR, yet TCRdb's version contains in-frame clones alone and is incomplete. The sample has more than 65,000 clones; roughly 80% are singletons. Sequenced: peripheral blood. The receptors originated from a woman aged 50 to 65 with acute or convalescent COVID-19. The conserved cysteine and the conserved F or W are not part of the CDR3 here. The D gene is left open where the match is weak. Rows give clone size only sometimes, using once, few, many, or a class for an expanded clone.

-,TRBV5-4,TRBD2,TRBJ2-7,ASSSPTSGDSHLY
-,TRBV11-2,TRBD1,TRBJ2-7,ASSLEVDRVYEQY
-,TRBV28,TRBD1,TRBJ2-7,ASSTGTVYEQY
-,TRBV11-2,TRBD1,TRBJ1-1,ASSLRAKTGGANTEAF
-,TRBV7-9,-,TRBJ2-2,ASSFSTGELF
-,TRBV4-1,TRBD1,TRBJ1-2,ASSPPTGDNYGYT
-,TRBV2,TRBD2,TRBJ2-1,ASSDFGRAVYEQF
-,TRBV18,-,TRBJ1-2,ASSPPVGTNYGYT
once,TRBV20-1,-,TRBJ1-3,SASTGLISGNTIY
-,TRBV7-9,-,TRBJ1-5,ASSLEEGQPQH
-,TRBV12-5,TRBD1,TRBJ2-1,ASGTGVYSNNEQF
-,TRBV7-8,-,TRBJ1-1,ASRGQMNTEAF
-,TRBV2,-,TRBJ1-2,ASRDSAGTYGYT
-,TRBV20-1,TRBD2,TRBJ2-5,SASASGRATETQY
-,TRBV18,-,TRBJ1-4,ASSPPIGEKLF
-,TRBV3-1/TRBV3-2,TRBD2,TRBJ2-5,ASSQADGTSGRIGETQY